These 13 T cell receptor beta chains were all obtained from the same sample, sequenced in a study of shared clonotypes between healthy human individuals. The data were produced by immunoSEQ multiplex PCR, yet TCRdb's version contains in-frame clones alone and is incomplete. Of about 520,000 clones in the sample, around four fifths are singletons; the top ten hold 9.5% to 15%. The sequenced sample consisted of PBMCs. Source of these receptors: a middle-aged woman in good health. Some clones in this sample may be carry-over from other donors' samples.

The count of this clone is one. V usage is TRBV6-5 and J usage is TRBJ2-2, with D perhaps matching TRBD2 (7 bases). CDR1 MNHEY and CDR2 SVGAGI come from the germline V gene. With 4 bases removed from V and 4 bases from J, the gap between germline ends came to 13 bases. CDR3 length: 15 residues. The CDR3 is CASSFGGRVTGELFF. CDR3 sequence (DNA): TGTGCCAGCAGTTTCGGGGGGCGCGTCACCGGGGAGCTGTTTTTT.

V is TRBV4-2 and J is TRBJ2-4; 7 positions agree with TRBD2. CDR1 LGHNA and CDR2 YNFKEQ come from the germline V gene. There are 17 residues in the CDR3. V was pared by 0 bases and J by 5 bases, with 10 bases of the junction left unmatched. The CDR3 loop is CASSQEWTREKENIQYF. CDR3 DNA: TGTGCCAGCAGCCAAGAGTGGACGCGGGAGAAGGAAAACATTCAGTACTTC.

The CDR3 sequence: CASSLGLNEQFF. The CDR3 region has the DNA TGTGCCAGCAGCTTGGGTTTGAATGAGCAGTTCTTC. The chain links TRBV7-6 to TRBJ2-1; D gene uncertain. V shed 3 bases and J shed 7 bases, with 7 bases lying between them. CDR3 length: 12 amino acids. Germline lookup yields CDR1 SGHVS and CDR2 FNYEAQ. Variable domain in full (rest from reference TRBV7-6 and TRBJ2-1): GAGVSQSPRYKVTKRGQDVALRCDPISGHVSLYWYRQALGQGPEFLTYFNYEAQQDKSGLPNDRFSAERPEGSISTLTIQRTEQRDSAMYRCASSLGLNEQFFGPGTRLTVL.

The count of this clone is one. The rearrangement links TRBV5-4 to TRBJ2-3; TRBD2 aligns across 8 bases. This CDR3 contains 15 residues. V was clipped by 3 bases and J by 5 bases; unmatched bases: 8. Germline loops: CDR1 SGHNT, CDR2 YYREEE (reference sequence). DNA of the CDR3: TGTGCCAGCAGCTCCTTACTAGCGGCAGTAGATACGCAGTATTTT. This encodes CASSSLLAAVDTQYF. The full variable domain, completed using reference TRBV5-4 and TRBJ2-3, is ETGVTQSPTHLIKTRGQQVTLRCSSQSGHNTVSWYQQALGQGPQFIFQYYREEENGRGNFPPRFSGLQFPNYSSELNVNALELDDSALYLCASSSLLAAVDTQYFGPGTRLTVL.

The chain links TRBV5-1 to TRBJ2-3, with D maybe TRBD1 (6 bases). Trimming left V 3 bases short and J 9 bases short, with 11 bases between. This CDR3 comprises 12 residues. In germline, CDR1 is SGHRS, CDR2 YFSETQ. As DNA, the CDR3 is TGCGCCAGCAGCTGGACAGAAATGACGCAGTATTTT. Its translation is CASSWTEMTQYF.

The chain recombines TRBV11-2 with TRBJ1-1; no reliable D call. Germline CDR1 and CDR2: SGHAT and FQNNGV. Trimming cost V 1 base and J 2 bases, with 11 bases left between them. This CDR3 region has 15 residues. This chain's CDR3 is CASSLVLGFNTEAFF. CDR3 sequence (DNA): TGTGCCAGCAGCTTAGTTCTCGGGTTCAACACTGAAGCTTTCTTT.

This CDR3 reads CATSRDGGLAYNEQFF. The CDR3 DNA is TGTGCCACCAGCAGAGATGGGGGGCTTGCCTACAATGAGCAGTTCTTC. The chain links TRBV15 to TRBJ2-1, with D possibly called TRBD1 or TRBD2 (6 bases each). This CDR3 has 16 residues. The V end lost 0 bases, the J end lost 2 bases, and 11 bases lay between the germline ends. Looked up from germline, CDR1 is LNHNV and CDR2 is YYDKDF (reference sequence).

CDR3 in DNA: TGCGCCAGCAGCTTGACACCGGGAGCAGATCAGCCCCAGCATTTT. It is translated as CASSLTPGADQPQHF. The chain recombines TRBV5-1 with TRBJ1-5; no definite D call. CDR1 is SGHRS and CDR2 is YFSETQ in the germline V gene. The V and J ends lost 1 base and 5 bases respectively, with 13 bases between them. The CDR3 length is 15 residues.

The chain employs TRBV6-5 and TRBJ2-1, with TRBD2 matching 11 bases. With V trimmed by 7 bases and J by 6 bases, 5 bases remained unmatched. CDR3 length: 14 residues. CDR1 is MNHEY, CDR2 SVGAGI, per germline. CDR3 coding DNA: TGTGCCAGCATGCTCCTAGCGGGAGGCAATGAGCAGTTCTTC. Its protein is CASMLLAGGNEQFF.

This chain links TRBV5-1 with TRBJ2-1, with 11 bases lining up with TRBD2. Trimming cost V 0 bases and J 1 base; bases outside gene matches: 9. This CDR3 has 19 amino acids. Germline V gene data show CDR1 as SGHRS and CDR2 as YFSETQ. CDR3 in DNA: TGCGCCAGCAGCTTGGCCCCACACATAGCGGGAGGGTCCTACAATGAGCAGTTCTTC. Translated: CASSLAPHIAGGSYNEQFF.

This rearrangement joins TRBV30 to TRBJ1-4; the D is unclear. The CDR3 extends over 13 amino acids. Germline V CDR1 and CDR2: GTSNPN, SVGIG (reference sequence). The V gene lost 2 bases and the J gene lost 7 bases, with 11 bases spanning the gap. CDR3 in DNA: TGTGCCTGGAGTTTCCGGGGTGGTGAAAAACTGTTTTTT. Its protein is CAWSFRGGEKLFF.

The chain carries TRBV28 and TRBJ1-4, with TRBD1 as a possible D gene (5 bases). The CDR3 contains 14 residues. Germline CDR1 and CDR2: MDHEN and SYDVKM. The V end was cut by 6 bases, the J end by 8 bases, with 16 bases between. CDR3 DNA: TGTGCCAGCAGCCCCGGGACCTCAAAAGAAAAACTGTTTTTT. This encodes CASSPGTSKEKLFF.

This chain uses TRBV4-3 with TRBJ2-3; either TRBD1 or TRBD2 may supply D (5 bases each). The CDR3 contains 16 residues. CDR1 LGHNA and CDR2 YSLEER come from the germline V gene. V gave up 0 bases and J gave up 1 base, with 11 bases separating them. CDR3 region: CASSQDGLGGTDTQYF. The CDR3 DNA reads as TGCGCCAGCAGCCAAGATGGGTTGGGGGGCACAGATACGCAGTATTTT.